The 22 T cell receptor beta chains reported below all come from one sample, sequenced in a study of tumor-infiltrating lymphocytes in oesophageal squamous cell carcinoma. TCRdb re-called the PCR reads with MiXCR, one entry per CDR3 protein. The sample includes roughly 10,000 distinct CDR3 sequences, 55% to 75% of them seen just once. What was sequenced was esophageal tumor tissue. These receptors all stem from a female donor with esophageal squamous cell carcinoma.

This clonotype was counted a single time. The chain joins TRBV11-1 to TRBJ2-5, with D possibly matching TRBD1 (5 bases). The J call is uncertain, as TRBJ2-1 better fits the DNA end. Looked up from germline, CDR1 is SGHAT and CDR2 is FQDESV (reference sequence). This CDR3 is 14 amino acids long. The CDR3 DNA sequence: TGTGCCAGCAGCCAGGGCATGTCATACAATGAGCAGTTCTTC. Protein product: CASSQGMSYNEQFF.

To note about this clonotype: Given the absence of the conserved phenylalanine or tryptophan at the CDR3 end, a read error is likely. No DNA is shown, since the ends of the CDR3 on it are uncertain; the CDR3 is the one TCRdb lists. V usage is TRBV9 and J usage is TRBJ2-7; the table's D gene call, TRBD2, was not cross checked with the DNA. 15 amino acids form the CDR3, both terminal residues included. Germline values: CDR1 SGDLS, CDR2 YYNGEE. CDR3 sequence reads: CASSVGLAYEQFFGS.

The chain combines TRBV10-3 with TRBJ1-4; D might be TRBD1 (5 bases). Trimming left V 2 bases short and J 8 bases short, with 12 bases between. The CDR3 has 14 residues. Germline V CDR1 and CDR2: ENHRY, SYGVKD. The DNA for the CDR3 is TGTGCCATCAGTGAGCCCAGGGCGGGGGAAAAACTGTTTTTT. This sequence encodes CAISEPRAGEKLFF.

The CDR3 spells CASSLGEGIGFTQYF. The CDR3 DNA follows: TGTGCCAGCAGCTTGGGGGAAGGGATCGGGTTTACGCAGTATTTT. The chain couples TRBV7-2 to TRBJ2-3; the D gene could be TRBD1 or TRBD2 (5 bases each). The CDR3 extends over 15 amino acids. V was clipped by 3 bases and J by 8 bases, with 18 bases between them. The germline V gene has CDR1 SGHTA and CDR2 FQGNSA.

This clonotype was counted once. The genes are TRBV7-3 and TRBJ2-3, with 8 bases fitting TRBD2. With the DNA end fitting TRBJ2-5 better, the J assignment may be wrong. The CDR3 runs to 15 residues. Per the germline V gene, CDR1 is SGHTA and CDR2 is FQGTGA. CDR3 bases: TGTGCCAGCAGCCGCGAGGGGCGGGAGGTGGAGACCCAGTACTTC. Amino acid sequence: CASSREGREVETQYF.

In this sample, this clonotype turned up a few times. This sequence joins TRBV10-2 and TRBJ1-2; D remains unclear. CDR3 size: 13 residues. Trimming removed 4 bases from V and 4 bases from J, with 10 bases in between. Per germline, CDR1 WSHSY and CDR2 SAAADI. The CDR3 is CASSVGGIYGYTF. DNA of the CDR3: TGCGCCAGCAGTGTAGGAGGGATCTATGGCTACACCTTC.

The chain has TRBV7-3 and TRBJ2-2; D is undetermined. The V and J ends lost 4 bases and 0 bases respectively, with 3 bases between them. The CDR3 length is 13 residues. CDR1 SGHTA and CDR2 FQGTGA come from the germline V gene. CDR3 loop: CASSSANTGELFF. CDR3 coding DNA: TGTGCCAGCAGCTCAGCGAACACCGGGGAGCTGTTTTTT.

Many counts were recorded for this clonotype. The chain couples TRBV12-3 or TRBV12-4 to TRBJ2-3; maybe TRBD2 (6 bases). The V end was cut by 3 bases, the J end by 0 bases, with 7 bases between. This CDR3 is built from 14 residues. This CDR3 reads CASSFGGSTDTQYF. DNA for the CDR3: TGTGCCAGCAGTTTCGGGGGAAGCACAGATACGCAGTATTTT.

The V and J genes are TRBV7-2 and TRBJ2-4, with D possibly matching TRBD2 (6 bases). The tail of the sequence fits TRBJ2-7 better, so the J call may be wrong. This CDR3 region has 14 residues. The V gene's germline CDR1 is SGHTA and CDR2 FQGNSA. The CDR3 DNA is TGTGCCAGCAGCTTAGAAGCGGGCTCCTACGAGCAGTACTTC. It specifies CASSLEAGSYEQYF.

This clonotype occurred a few times. The chain combines TRBV7-2 with TRBJ2-5; no clear D. Looked up from germline, CDR1 is SGHTA and CDR2 is FQGNSA. The CDR3 length is 15 residues. The V gene lost 1 base and the J gene lost 11 bases, with 20 bases spanning the gap. This CDR3 reads CASSLEAETYNEQYF. In DNA form, the CDR3 reads TGTGCCAGCAGCTTAGAAGCAGAAACCTACAATGAGCAGTACTTC.

The V gene is TRBV7-8, the J gene TRBJ2-3; 9 bases fit TRBD1. Germline CDR1 reads SGHVS; CDR2 reads FQNEAQ. V trimming: 1 base; J trimming: 1 base; junction bases outside the gene matches: 0. The CDR3 contains 15 residues. The CDR3 sequence: CASSLGQGGTDTQYF. DNA of the CDR3: TGTGCCAGCAGCTTAGGACAGGGGGGCACAGATACGCAGTATTTT.

Many counts were recorded for this clonotype. CDR3 DNA sequence: TGTGCCAGCAGTTCTCGAAGGACTAGCGACTCCTCCTACGAGCAGTACTTC. Translation: CASSSRRTSDSSYEQYF. V is TRBV12-3 or TRBV12-4 and J is TRBJ2-7, with TRBD2 matching over 9 bases. This CDR3 comprises 17 residues. The V gene end was trimmed by 4 bases and the J gene end by 0 bases; junction bases not matched to a gene: 10.

The chain joins TRBV6-1 to TRBJ2-7, with 7 bases lining up with TRBD2. The end of the DNA fits TRBJ2-1 better, so the J call may be wrong. The germline gives CDR1 MNHNS, CDR2 SASEGT. The CDR3 is made up of 15 amino acids. CDR3: CASSSTRREGNEQFF. CDR3 bases: TGTGCCAGCAGTTCGACTAGGAGGGAGGGCAATGAGCAGTTCTTC.

The chain joins TRBV7-2 to TRBJ2-7; 11 bases agree with TRBD2. J lost 7 bases, V lost 0 bases, and 8 bases had no gene match. CDR1 and CDR2 (germline): SGHTA, FQGNSA. CDR3 size: 16 residues. The CDR3 region has the DNA TGTGCCAGCAGCTTAGCTAGCGGGAGGGACTACAATGAGCAGTACTTC. It translates to CASSLASGRDYNEQYF.

This clonotype is large within its sample. In nucleotides, the CDR3 is TGTGCCAGCAGCTTGGACGGTGGCACAGATACGCAGTATTTT. As protein: CASSLDGGTDTQYF. The chain carries TRBV5-4 and TRBJ2-3, with unresolved D. The CDR3 consists of 14 residues. V lost 0 bases and J 1 base, leaving 6 bases between the germline ends. Germline lookup yields CDR1 SGHNT and CDR2 YYREEE (reference sequence).

The rearrangement joins TRBV28 to TRBJ1-5; D unclear. Germline CDR1 is MDHEN and CDR2 is SYDVKM. Trimming took off 5 bases at V and 2 bases at J, with 10 bases between the two ends. The CDR3 consists of 14 residues. Written as DNA, the CDR3 is TGTGCCAGCAGTCCTATTTCGCGCAATCAGCCCCAGCATTTT. Protein sequence: CASSPISRNQPQHF.

The chain has TRBV7-2 and TRBJ2-4; 8 bases map to TRBD2. The V gene's germline CDR1 is SGHTA and CDR2 FQGNSA. The CDR3 covers 14 residues. V was clipped by 5 bases and J by 7 bases; unmatched bases: 7. CDR3 in amino acids: CASSPAGVGNIQYF. Written as DNA, the CDR3 is TGTGCCAGCAGCCCAGCGGGAGTCGGGAACATTCAGTACTTC.

This rearrangement joins TRBV7-3 to TRBJ2-1; 8 bases are shared with TRBD2. The CDR3 sequence is 16 residues long. CDR1 is SGHTA and CDR2 is FQGTGA in the germline V gene. V dropped 5 bases and J dropped 4; count of bases not matched to a gene: 10. The CDR3 DNA sequence: TGTGCCAGCAGCCCCGTAGGCGGGAGGCAGTACAATGAGCAGTTCTTC. Its translation is CASSPVGGRQYNEQFF.

This sequence joins TRBV7-3 and TRBJ2-7, with 8 bases identical to TRBD2. The length of the CDR3 is 15 residues. With V trimmed by 5 bases and J by 7 bases, 13 bases remained unmatched. CDR1 and CDR2 (germline): SGHTA, FQGTGA. The CDR3 sequence is CASSPLAGSYNEQYF. The CDR3 DNA reads TGTGCCAGCAGCCCCTTAGCGGGGTCCTACAATGAGCAGTACTTC.

This clonotype was counted between two and nine times. This chain links TRBV7-3 with TRBJ2-7, with 8 bases fitting TRBD1. V shed 5 bases and J 2 bases; nucleotides not matched to a gene: 5. Germline CDR1 SGHTA, CDR2 FQGTGA. The CDR3 totals 14 residues. CDR3 nucleotide sequence: TGTGCCAGCAGCATCGGACAGGGAACCTACGAGCAGTACTTC. The encoded protein is CASSIGQGTYEQYF.

A few counts support this clonotype. The V and J genes are TRBV7-6 and TRBJ2-3, with 10 nucleotides matching TRBD2. The CDR3 extends over 16 amino acids. CDR1 and CDR2 from the germline V gene are SGHVS and FNYEAQ. V trimming: 5 bases; J trimming: 1 base; junction bases outside the gene matches: 6. CDR3 sequence (DNA): TGTGCCAGCAGCACCGCTAGCGGGGGAGGCACAGATACGCAGTATTTT. Residues: CASSTASGGGTDTQYF.

As regards this clonotype: A junction boundary mismatches the germline segment, possibly from a read error. The rearrangement links TRBV5-4 to TRBJ1-2; no clear D. Germline CDR1 SGHNT, CDR2 YYREEE (reference sequence). The CDR3 has 13 residues. The CDR3 nucleotides read TGCGCCAGCAGCTCCAAAGCTAACTATGGCTACACCTTC. Protein sequence: CASSSKANYGYTF.